This T cell receptor beta chain was retrieved from a study of blood T cell repertoires in COVID-19. Study summary: Material from acute and convalescent COVID-19 was sourced from the United States, Italy and Spain. Sources were T cells, B-cell-depleted T cells, or PBMCs; the material itself was cDNA or gDNA.

Per the study methods: Quantification of nucleated cells was approximated via reference gene primer amplification. Libraries were prepared by immunoSEQ multiplex PCR; TCRdb keeps only in-frame clonotypes and omits some of them. The DNA was the basis for D and trimming; V, J and clone size are from that table. The sample yields approximately 390,000 clones, roughly 89% seen once. This clone was seen once. V lost 0 bases and J lost 13, with 12 bases in between. Germline values: CDR1 LNHNV, CDR2 YYDKDF (reference sequence). The CDR3 is made up of 12 amino acids. The clonotype originates from a man aged 18 to 30 with active or convalescent COVID-19. The sequenced sample consisted of peripheral blood. The chain recombines TRBV15 with TRBJ1-1; D gene unclear. The CDR3 is CATSRDWETVFF. The CDR3 DNA sequence: TGTGCCACCAGCAGAGATTGGGAGACGGTTTTCTTT. The full variable domain, in which reference TRBV15 and TRBJ1-1 provide the parts outside the CDR3, is DAMVIQNPRYQVTQFGKPVTLSCSQTLNHNVMYWYQQKSSQAPKLLFHYYDKDFNNEADTPDNFQSRRPNTSFCFLDIRSPGLGDTAMYLCATSRDWETVFFGQGTRLTVV.